The T cell receptor (beta chain) described here comes from a study of T cells in Graves' hyperthyroidism and ophthalmopathy. Study-wide results and limits: Most thyroid-expanded clonotypes above 0.001 were also found in blood.

The investigators amplified TCR beta CDR3 regions from RNA transcripts. The study used the HTBI primer set for a first-round RT-PCR of the TCR CDR3. MiXCR was run by TCRdb on the multiplex PCR reads, yielding one entry per CDR3 protein. Here the sample spans a few hundred thousand distinct CDR3 sequences, about a sixth being singletons. This clonotype has ten or more counts. Its antigen remains unidentified. These patients, aged 18 to 65, had recently diagnosed hyperthyroidism lasting under 2 months. CDR1 MDHEN and CDR2 SYDVKM come from the germline V gene. The CDR3 covers 15 residues. After removal of 9 bases from V and 3 bases from J, the junction contained 9 bases not matched to a gene.

The sequence derives from a woman under 30 with Graves' hyperthyroidism that later progressed to Graves' ophthalmopathy. Sequenced material: blood. The chain links TRBV28 to TRBJ2-3; 10 bases line up with TRBD2. CDR3 nucleotides: TGTGCCAGTGAGCGGGAGGGGTTTAAGACAGATACGCAGTATTTT. Protein: CASEREGFKTDTQYF.